Below are 31 T cell receptor beta chains sequenced from a single sample in a study of siplizumab effects on memory and regulatory T cells (dated by TCRdb to the late 2010s). Preparation of the library involved the immunoSEQ multiplex PCR assay. Entries here come from immuneACCESS through TCRdb and include only in-frame sequences with V and J called. Some clones fail to appear in such tables; in the studies checked, an unresolved V gene covers under half of the shortfall, and the cause of the remainder is unknown. Recorded for this sample are under 70,000 clones; around 79% of them occurred a single time. Less than 0.55% of the sample rests with the top ten. Sequenced: memory CD4+ T cells sorted from blood. What the cell subset or site label conveys for this sample: unstimulated CD4+ memory T cells. The receptors were sampled from a human donor in good health.

The rearrangement joins TRBV5-8 to TRBJ1-5, with D possibly TRBD1 on 5 matching bases. V shed 6 bases and J shed 0 bases, with 13 bases lying between them. Looked up from germline, CDR1 is SGHTS and CDR2 is YDEGEE. This CDR3 is built from 15 residues. The chain's CDR3 is CASNGGGISNQPQHF. CDR3 DNA sequence: TGTGCCAGCAACGGGGGGGGAATTAGCAATCAGCCCCAGCATTTT.

The chain employs TRBV7-9 and TRBJ1-3; D not resolved. CDR3 length equals 17 residues. V lost 2 bases and J 0 bases, leaving 14 bases between the germline ends. Germline V lookup: CDR1 SEHNR, CDR2 FQNEAQ (reference sequence). Here the CDR3 DNA reads TGTGCCAGCAGCTTACTGGTTGGAGGGAGCTCTGGAAACACCATATATTTT. It codes for CASSLLVGGSSGNTIYF.

This clone was seen a single time. The CDR3, as DNA: TGTGCCAGCAGCTTAGGGCCAGATTCACCCCTCCACTTT. It codes for CASSLGPDSPLHF. The chain carries TRBV7-6 and TRBJ1-6; D is uncertain. V was clipped by 1 base and J by 8 bases, with 6 bases between them. This CDR3 has 13 residues. Germline V CDR1 and CDR2: SGHVS, FNYEAQ.

The J gene is TRBJ2-1, the V gene TRBV4-1, with 10 bases identical to TRBD1. V dropped 6 bases and J dropped 4; count of bases not matched to a gene: 12. The CDR3 extends over 17 amino acids. Germline lookup yields CDR1 MGHRA and CDR2 YSYEKL. The CDR3 coding sequence is TGCGCCAGCAGTCGCATACCGGGACAGGGGCGATACAATGAGCAGTTCTTC. Amino acid sequence: CASSRIPGQGRYNEQFF.

The J gene is TRBJ1-5, the V gene TRBV6-4; no clear D gene. The V end lost 2 bases, the J end lost 0 bases, and 8 bases lay between the germline ends. Germline assignment: CDR1 MRHNA and CDR2 SNTAGT. The CDR3 consists of 15 residues. The CDR3 coding sequence is TGTGCCAGCAGTGACGAGGTGAATAGCAATCAGCCCCAGCATTTT. Translating gives CASSDEVNSNQPQHF.

This chain uses TRBV2 with TRBJ1-5; D might be TRBD1 (5 bases). Deletions cut 3 bases from V and 6 bases from J, with 15 bases between. CDR3 size: 15 residues. CDR1 SNHLY and CDR2 FYNNEI come from the germline V gene. The chain's CDR3 is CASSEFVQGRQPQHF. CDR3 DNA: TGTGCCAGCAGTGAGTTCGTCCAGGGCCGTCAGCCCCAGCATTTT.

This CDR3 is CASSYAIREVYEQYF. The CDR3 nucleotides are TGTGCCAGCAGTTACGCCATCCGTGAGGTCTACGAGCAGTACTTC. The genes are TRBV6-6 and TRBJ2-7; D remains unclear. This CDR3 has 15 amino acids. Germline V CDR1 and CDR2: MNHNY, SVGAGI (reference sequence). Trimming left V 2 bases short and J 3 bases short, with 14 bases between.

The chain carries TRBV19 and TRBJ1-2, with D hard to call. The CDR3 runs 13 residues. Trimming left V 7 bases short and J 3 bases short, with 12 bases between. In germline, CDR1 is LNHDA, CDR2 SQIVND (reference sequence). CDR3 coding DNA: TGTGCCAGTACCGCCGGGAGCTACTATGGCTACACCTTC. Its protein is CASTAGSYYGYTF.

This clone was counted once. The rearrangement uses TRBV5-1 and TRBJ2-7, with unresolved D. The germline V gene encodes CDR1 SGHRS and CDR2 YFSETQ. The CDR3 runs to 15 residues. V dropped 4 bases and J dropped 0 bases, with 14 bases sitting between them. CDR3 residues: CASSVDPVSSYEQYF. As DNA, the CDR3 is TGCGCCAGCAGCGTCGACCCGGTTAGCTCCTACGAGCAGTACTTC.

This sequence joins TRBV11-2 and TRBJ2-7; D perhaps matches TRBD2 (5 bases). CDR3 length: 17 residues. Trimming stripped 5 bases from V and 2 bases from J, with 22 bases between. CDR1 and CDR2 from the germline V gene are SGHAT and FQNNGV. As DNA, the CDR3 is TGTGCCAGCAGCCACCAAAGGACTCAAACCCCAACCTACGAGCAGTACTTC. It codes for CASSHQRTQTPTYEQYF. The whole variable domain, remainder taken from reference TRBV11-2 and TRBJ2-7, is EAGVAQSPRYKIIEKRQSVAFWCNPISGHATLYWYQQILGQGPKLLIQFQNNGVVDDSQLPKDRFSAERLKGVDSTLKIQPAKLEDSAVYLCASSHQRTQTPTYEQYFGPGTRLTVT.

The genes are TRBV28 and TRBJ2-7, with TRBD1 matching over 8 bases. V was clipped by 5 bases and J by 0 bases; unmatched bases: 6. Per germline, CDR1 MDHEN and CDR2 SYDVKM. This CDR3 is 15 amino acids long. The CDR3 nucleotides are TGTGCCAGCAGTCTCCCACAGGGGGTCTCCTACGAGCAGTACTTC. Translated: CASSLPQGVSYEQYF.

This chain links TRBV6-1 with TRBJ2-7; the match to TRBD1 covers 9 bases. The length of the CDR3 is 15 residues. With 7 bases clipped from V and 3 bases from J, the junction kept 10 bases outside the gene matches. Looked up from germline, CDR1 is MNHNS and CDR2 is SASEGT. The CDR3 protein is CASKPGQGAVYEQYF. CDR3 nucleotide sequence: TGTGCCAGCAAACCGGGACAGGGTGCCGTCTACGAGCAGTACTTC.

The V call is TRBV28, the J call TRBJ1-1, with D perhaps matching TRBD1 (6 bases). Looked up from germline, CDR1 is MDHEN and CDR2 is SYDVKM. Deletions cut 7 bases from V and 0 bases from J, with 21 bases between. The CDR3 is made up of 17 amino acids. CDR3: CASTTLPGDGMNTEAFF. In nucleotides, the CDR3 is TGTGCCAGCACCACCCTCCCAGGGGACGGGATGAACACTGAAGCTTTCTTT. The whole variable domain, remainder taken from reference TRBV28 and TRBJ1-1, is DVKVTQSSRYLVKRTGEKVFLECVQDMDHENMFWYRQDPGLGLRLIYFSYDVKMKEKGDIPEGYSVSREKKERFSLILESASTNQTSMYLCASTTLPGDGMNTEAFFGQGTRLTVV.

This clone was seen a few times. V usage is TRBV19 and J usage is TRBJ2-6, with D unclear. The CDR3 contains 16 residues. The V gene's germline CDR1 is LNHDA and CDR2 SQIVND (reference sequence). V was trimmed by 4 bases and J by 0 bases, leaving 10 bases between them. CDR3 sequence reads: CASSTHPNSGANVLTF. CDR3 coding DNA: TGTGCCAGTAGTACCCACCCCAACTCTGGGGCCAACGTCCTGACTTTC.

The rearrangement joins TRBV4-1 to TRBJ1-3; D is possibly TRBD1 (5 bases). The germline gives CDR1 MGHRA, CDR2 YSYEKL. Between the trimmed V and J ends, which lost 3 bases and 0 bases, there was a span of 6 bases. The CDR3 covers 14 residues. The CDR3 coding sequence is TGCGCCAGCAGCCACCAGGGCTCTGGAAACACCATATATTTT. Translated: CASSHQGSGNTIYF.

The chain recombines TRBV18 with TRBJ2-7; TRBD2 matches 10 bases. The germline CDR1 and CDR2 sequences are KGHSH and LQKENI. This CDR3 is built from 15 residues. V lost 2 bases and J lost 5; bases outside the gene matches: 6. The CDR3 spells CASSPSLAGFHEQYF. The CDR3 nucleotides read TGTGCCAGCTCACCATCACTAGCGGGGTTCCACGAGCAGTACTTC.

The V gene is TRBV7-6, the J gene TRBJ2-2; TRBD1 is a possible D gene (5 bases). Germline V gene lookup returns CDR1 SGHVS and CDR2 FNYEAQ. The CDR3 totals 18 residues. The germline V and J ends were trimmed by 1 base and 0 bases, with 15 bases remaining between them. CDR3 sequence: CASSLGSGRAANTGELFF. The CDR3 nucleotides read TGTGCCAGCAGCTTAGGGAGTGGCAGGGCGGCGAACACCGGGGAGCTGTTTTTT.

This sequence joins TRBV12-5 and TRBJ2-7; the D call may be TRBD1 or TRBD2 (6 bases each). CDR1 is LGHNT, CDR2 FRNRAP, per germline. Trimming shortened V by 5 bases and J by 2 bases, and 10 bases separated the two germline ends. CDR3 length: 13 residues. CDR3 loop: CASGPGDTYEQYF. The DNA for the CDR3 is TGTGCTAGTGGTCCGGGGGACACCTACGAGCAGTACTTC.

This clone was found a few times. This chain joins TRBV30 and TRBJ2-1, with 7 bases matching TRBD2. Trimming removed 2 bases from V and 3 bases from J; junction bases left unmatched: 4. The germline V gene encodes CDR1 GTSNPN and CDR2 SVGIG (reference sequence). CDR3 size: 14 residues. The chain's CDR3 is CAWSPRDYYNEQFF. In nucleotides, the CDR3 is TGTGCCTGGAGTCCTCGGGACTACTACAATGAGCAGTTCTTC.

The gene calls are TRBV6-6 and TRBJ1-5; D is unclear. The CDR3 is made up of 15 amino acids. Trimming pared 0 bases from V and 2 bases from J, leaving 8 bases between. Germline loops: CDR1 MNHNY, CDR2 SVGAGI (reference sequence). Written as DNA, the CDR3 is TGTGCCAGCAGTTACTCGTCCGGGGGCAATCAGCCCCAGCATTTT. It translates to CASSYSSGGNQPQHF.

The V gene is TRBV30, the J gene TRBJ2-7; D is uncertain. This CDR3 is built from 13 residues. The germline CDR1 and CDR2 sequences are GTSNPN and SVGIG (reference sequence). Deletions cut 0 bases from V and 3 bases from J, with 9 bases between. In DNA form, the CDR3 reads TGTGCCTGGAGTGTACGGGCAGGCTACGAGCAGTACTTC. This gives the protein CAWSVRAGYEQYF.

The chain carries TRBV2 and TRBJ2-5; D perhaps matches TRBD1 (6 bases). CDR3 length: 11 amino acids. V was cut by 10 bases and J by 3 bases, with 9 bases left in between. Germline CDR1 SNHLY, CDR2 FYNNEI. DNA for the CDR3: TGTGCCACCGGGACAAAAGAGACCCAGTACTTC. It yields the protein CATGTKETQYF.

This sequence joins TRBV6-4 and TRBJ2-1; 8 nucleotides match TRBD1. Germline-derived CDR1 and CDR2 are MRHNA and SNTAGT. The CDR3 covers 14 residues. The V and J ends lost 6 bases and 8 bases, in that order; junction bases with no gene match: 9. The DNA of the CDR3 is TGTGCCAGCAGGACCGGACAGGGTGGGGATGAGCAGTTCTTC. It specifies CASRTGQGGDEQFF.

This chain links TRBV18 with TRBJ2-3, with D possibly being TRBD2 (5 bases). The V end was cut by 2 bases, the J end by 6 bases, with 12 bases between. This CDR3 region has 14 residues. The germline CDR1 and CDR2 sequences are KGHSH and LQKENI. This chain's CDR3 is CASSPSGPRDTQYF. The CDR3, as DNA: TGTGCCAGCTCACCAAGCGGACCGAGGGATACGCAGTATTTT.

The CDR3 here is CASSELGGGNEQFF. The CDR3 coding sequence is TGTGCCAGCAGTGAATTGGGAGGGGGCAATGAGCAGTTCTTC. This sequence joins TRBV6-5 and TRBJ2-1; tentatively, D is TRBD2 (7 bases). V was pared by 5 bases and J by 6 bases, with 14 bases between. CDR1 is MNHEY and CDR2 is SVGAGI in the germline V gene. This CDR3 region has 14 residues.

Here the CDR3 DNA reads TGTGCCAGCAATCAGTACACTGAAGCTTTCTTT. Its translation: CASNQYTEAFF. The chain employs TRBV2 and TRBJ1-1; D not resolved. The V and J ends lost 7 bases and 3 bases respectively, with 6 bases between them. The CDR3 has 11 residues. The germline gives CDR1 SNHLY, CDR2 FYNNEI.

V gene TRBV19 combines with J gene TRBJ1-3; TRBD1 is a possible D gene (5 bases). V was cut by 7 bases and J by 0 bases, with 10 bases left in between. CDR3 length equals 14 residues. CDR1 LNHDA and CDR2 SQIVND come from the germline V gene (reference sequence). The CDR3 loop reads CASNYQGSGNTIYF. The CDR3 DNA reads TGTGCCAGTAATTATCAGGGCTCTGGAAACACCATATATTTT.

The chain carries TRBV11-1 and TRBJ2-3; no clear D gene. CDR3 length: 14 amino acids. Germline V lookup: CDR1 SGHAT, CDR2 FQDESV (reference sequence). The V and J ends lost 1 base and 0 bases respectively, with 5 bases between them. The CDR3 region is CASSLEISTDTQYF. Written as DNA, the CDR3 is TGTGCCAGCAGCTTAGAGATTAGCACAGATACGCAGTATTTT. Combining the CDR3 with reference TRBV11-1 and TRBJ2-3 gives the whole variable domain EAEVAQSPRYKITEKSQAVAFWCDPISGHATLYWYRQILGQGPELLVQFQDESVVDDSQLPKDRFSAERLKGVDSTLKIQPAELGDSAMYLCASSLEISTDTQYFGPGTRLTVL.

The genes are TRBV19 and TRBJ1-1; D is unclear. Germline-derived CDR1 and CDR2 are LNHDA and SQIVND (reference sequence). The V gene lost 3 bases and the J gene lost 8 bases, with 16 bases spanning the gap. The CDR3 loop spans 14 amino acids. Here the CDR3 DNA reads TGTGCCAGTAGTATTTTTATTTTCCCCCCAGAAGCTTTCTTT. Its protein is CASSIFIFPPEAFF.

This clone was recorded only once. The chain is built from TRBV4-2 and TRBJ1-6; the match to TRBD1 covers 10 bases. V was pared by 8 bases and J by 8 bases, with 9 bases of the junction left unmatched. Germline V gene sequence: CDR1 LGHNA, CDR2 YNFKEQ. The CDR3 loop spans 15 amino acids. The CDR3 protein is CASGSADRGDSPLHF. DNA of the CDR3: TGTGCCAGCGGCAGCGCGGACAGGGGGGATTCACCCCTCCACTTT.

There are a few counts of this clone. The rearrangement uses TRBV7-2 and TRBJ1-3, with D perhaps TRBD1 (5 bases). The length of the CDR3 is 15 residues. Germline CDR1 SGHTA, CDR2 FQGNSA. V lost 3 bases and J 1 base, leaving 10 bases between the germline ends. The CDR3 nucleotides are TGTGCCAGCAGCTTCCAGGGTATGTCTGGAAACACCATATATTTT. It codes for CASSFQGMSGNTIYF. Full variable domain (missing parts from reference TRBV7-2 and TRBJ1-3): GAGVSQSPSNKVTEKGKDVELRCDPISGHTALYWYRQSLGQGLEFLIYFQGNSAPDKSGLPSDRFSAERTGGSVSTLTIQRTQQEDSAVYLCASSFQGMSGNTIYFGEGSWLTVV.